The 27 T cell receptor beta chains reported below all come from one sample, sequenced in a study of control samples from healthy donors and cancer patients (dated by TCRdb to 2020 to 2022). Preparation of the library involved the immunoSEQ multiplex PCR assay. TCRdb mirrors the immuneACCESS table, restricted to in-frame sequences. Some clones are absent from its copies; in checked studies, under half trace to an unresolved V gene, and the reason for the others is unknown. The sample data list about 130,000 clones, and around 94% of these were observed just once. Approximately 14% of the sample goes to the ten largest clones. Material: PBMCs. These receptors were taken from a man in his sixties with colorectal cancer.

This clone has a single count. The CDR3 region is CASSIGAGGYNEQFF. The CDR3 DNA follows: TGTGCCAGTAGTATAGGAGCGGGGGGCTACAATGAGCAGTTCTTC. V usage is TRBV19 and J usage is TRBJ2-1; 9 bases map to TRBD2. This CDR3 has 15 residues. CDR1 and CDR2 (germline): LNHDA, SQIVND (reference sequence). The V gene end was trimmed by 1 base and the J gene end by 3 bases; junction bases not matched to a gene: 1.

J is TRBJ1-6 and V is TRBV7-9; no clear D. The CDR3 sequence is 14 residues long. V lost 5 bases to trimming and J lost 7 bases, with 12 bases between them. Germline assignment: CDR1 SEHNR and CDR2 FQNEAQ (reference sequence). The DNA of the CDR3 is TGTGCCAGCAGCCTCGACCACAACAATTCACCCCTCCACTTT. Translated, it gives CASSLDHNNSPLHF.

The chain recombines TRBV6-5 with TRBJ1-3; D remains ambiguous. V dropped 0 bases and J dropped 0 bases, with 6 bases sitting between them. CDR3 size: 15 residues. CDR1 MNHEY and CDR2 SVGAGI come from the germline V gene. The DNA for the CDR3 is TGTGCCAGCAGTTACTCTTCGGACTCTGGAAACACCATATATTTT. Protein: CASSYSSDSGNTIYF.

J is TRBJ1-1 and V is TRBV6-1; 7 bases align to TRBD1. Germline trimming cut 6 bases from V and 3 bases from J; bases unmatched to any gene: 4. This CDR3 region has 13 residues. Germline V gives CDR1 MNHNS, CDR2 SASEGT. CDR3 amino acids: CASRGQLYTEAFF. The CDR3 DNA follows: TGTGCCAGCAGGGGACAGCTCTACACTGAAGCTTTCTTT.

The chain couples TRBV6-5 to TRBJ2-1, with 8 positions matching TRBD1. Unmatched junction bases numbered 9, after V lost 6 bases and J lost 8 bases. Germline CDR1 is MNHEY and CDR2 is SVGAGI. The CDR3 covers 14 residues. The CDR3 DNA sequence: TGTGCCAGCAGGGAGCAGGGGGCGAGAGATGAGCAGTTCTTC. Translated, it gives CASREQGARDEQFF.

The chain employs TRBV11-2 and TRBJ1-1, with TRBD1 matching 8 bases. V lost 0 bases and J lost 4; bases outside the gene matches: 4. This CDR3 is built from 15 residues. CDR1 is SGHAT, CDR2 FQNNGV, per germline. The CDR3 nucleotides read TGTGCCAGCAGCTTAGATCGTGACAGGGGCACTGAAGCTTTCTTT. This codes for CASSLDRDRGTEAFF.

V usage is TRBV18 and J usage is TRBJ2-6, with D perhaps matching TRBD1 (6 bases). The CDR3 is made up of 16 amino acids. Germline loops: CDR1 KGHSH, CDR2 LQKENI. Trimming cost V 5 bases and J 0 bases, with 11 bases left between them. Here the CDR3 reads CASSSIQGSGANVLTF. The DNA of the CDR3 is TGTGCCAGCTCATCAATACAGGGCTCTGGGGCCAACGTCCTGACTTTC.

The chain employs TRBV12-3 or TRBV12-4 and TRBJ2-5; D unclear. The CDR3 spans 12 residues. The V end was cut by 3 bases, the J end by 4 bases, with 6 bases between. The CDR3 region has the DNA TGTGCCAGCAGTTTGACCCGAGAGACCCAGTACTTC. Its protein is CASSLTRETQYF.

The chain recombines TRBV3-1 (or the pseudogene TRBV3-2) with TRBJ2-5; 9 bases fit TRBD2. Looked up from germline, CDR1 is LGHDT and CDR2 is YNNKEL (reference sequence). The CDR3 spans 17 residues. Trimming cost V 0 bases and J 1 base; bases outside gene matches: 6. This chain's CDR3 is CASSQDASGDLQETQYF. For the CDR3, the DNA is TGTGCCAGCAGCCAAGATGCTAGCGGGGACCTCCAAGAGACCCAGTACTTC.

The sample holds a few counts of this clone. The chain combines TRBV5-6 with TRBJ2-3, with D unclear. This CDR3 is 12 amino acids long. Per germline, CDR1 SGHDT and CDR2 YYEEEE. Trimming took off 0 bases at V and 5 bases at J, with 4 bases between the two ends. The CDR3 DNA sequence: TGTGCCAGCAGCTTGGCCGGAGATACGCAGTATTTT. Translation: CASSLAGDTQYF.

The J gene is TRBJ1-5, the V gene TRBV7-2; D ambiguous. Trimming removed 5 bases from V and 0 bases from J, with 5 bases in between. Germline V CDR1 and CDR2: SGHTA, FQGNSA. The CDR3 covers 13 residues. CDR3 in DNA: TGTGCCAGCAGCGTAAGTAGCAATCAGCCCCAGCATTTT. Translation gives CASSVSSNQPQHF. Full variable domain (outside the CDR3, taken from reference TRBV7-2 and TRBJ1-5): GAGVSQSPSNKVTEKGKDVELRCDPISGHTALYWYRQSLGQGLEFLIYFQGNSAPDKSGLPSDRFSAERTGGSVSTLTIQRTQQEDSAVYLCASSVSSNQPQHFGDGTRLSIL.

The J gene is TRBJ1-1, the V gene TRBV5-6; D is possibly TRBD1 (6 bases). The germline gives CDR1 SGHDT, CDR2 YYEEEE. Trimming took 2 bases from V and 1 from J, leaving 18 bases between them. The CDR3 contains 17 residues. CDR3 DNA sequence: TGTGCCAGCAGCTTTTACTCCACAGGGAAATCGAACACTGAAGCTTTCTTT. It encodes CASSFYSTGKSNTEAFF.

The rearrangement uses TRBV2 and TRBJ2-7; D is ambiguous. The CDR3 loop spans 11 amino acids. The germline V gene encodes CDR1 SNHLY and CDR2 FYNNEI. Deletions cut 3 bases from V and 12 bases from J, with 12 bases between. The CDR3 protein is CASSDSLASYF. CDR3 bases: TGTGCCAGCAGTGATTCATTGGCCTCGTACTTC.

The V and J genes are TRBV7-6 and TRBJ2-5, with TRBD1 as a possible D gene (5 bases). Germline loops: CDR1 SGHVS, CDR2 FNYEAQ. Trimming removed 7 bases at V and 2 bases at J, with 11 bases between. The CDR3 has 13 amino acids. The chain's CDR3 is CASTPDRQETQYF. The CDR3 nucleotides are TGTGCCAGCACCCCCGACAGACAAGAGACCCAGTACTTC.

The V gene is TRBV7-2, the J gene TRBJ2-7; D may match TRBD1 or TRBD2 (5 bases each). V lost 3 bases to trimming and J lost 2 bases, with 11 bases between them. CDR3 length: 14 amino acids. Germline V gene sequence: CDR1 SGHTA, CDR2 FQGNSA. In nucleotides, the CDR3 is TGTGCCAGCAGCTTTGGGCAGGGACCCTACGAGCAGTACTTC. Its translation: CASSFGQGPYEQYF.

J is TRBJ1-5 and V is TRBV9, with 7 bases lining up with TRBD1. The V gene's germline CDR1 is SGDLS and CDR2 YYNGEE. The CDR3 has 14 residues. With 3 bases clipped from V and 3 bases from J, the junction kept 3 bases outside the gene matches. CDR3 region: CASSAGQLNQPQHF. The CDR3 DNA reads as TGTGCCAGCAGCGCGGGACAGCTCAATCAGCCCCAGCATTTT.

The rearrangement uses TRBV5-8 and TRBJ1-1; D uncertain. Germline CDR1 and CDR2: SGHTS and YDEGEE. This CDR3 has 14 residues. V was clipped by 4 bases and J by 0 bases, with 10 bases between them. CDR3 in DNA: TGTGCCAGCAGCCTGTGGCAGTTGAACACTGAAGCTTTCTTT. This gives the protein CASSLWQLNTEAFF.

The V call is TRBV14, the J call TRBJ1-3; maybe TRBD1 (5 bases). V shed 1 base and J shed 0 bases, with 13 bases lying between them. The length of the CDR3 is 17 residues. The V gene's germline CDR1 is SGHDN and CDR2 FVKESK. CDR3 in DNA: TGTGCCAGCAGCCAAGGAGGGACGGCATACTCTGGAAACACCATATATTTT. This gives the protein CASSQGGTAYSGNTIYF.

V usage is TRBV11-2 and J usage is TRBJ2-7; TRBD1 matches 9 bases. The CDR3 extends over 15 amino acids. Germline loops: CDR1 SGHAT, CDR2 FQNNGV. J lost 3 bases, V lost 5 bases, and 8 bases had no gene match. This chain's CDR3 is CASSTGQGQYYEQYF. The CDR3 nucleotides read TGTGCCAGCAGCACCGGACAGGGGCAATACTACGAGCAGTACTTC.

The rearrangement links TRBV27 to TRBJ2-7; possible D gene TRBD1, 6 bases. Trimming cost V 8 bases and J 4 bases, with 18 bases left between them. Per the germline V gene, CDR1 is MNHEY and CDR2 is SMNVEV (reference sequence). This CDR3 has 14 residues. CDR3 protein: CASSITGTRYEQYF. In nucleotides, the CDR3 is TGTGCCAGCTCGATAACCGGGACAAGATACGAGCAGTACTTC.

V and J are TRBV2 and TRBJ2-6; D ambiguous. The V gene lost 2 bases and the J gene lost 4 bases, with 12 bases spanning the gap. Germline assignment: CDR1 SNHLY and CDR2 FYNNEI. The CDR3 extends over 16 amino acids. This CDR3 is CASSEQISAGANVLTF. Here the CDR3 DNA reads TGTGCCAGCAGTGAACAAATAAGCGCGGGGGCCAACGTCCTGACTTTC.

The V gene is TRBV30, the J gene TRBJ2-2, with 9 bases lining up with TRBD1. This CDR3 region has 14 residues. Germline loops: CDR1 GTSNPN, CDR2 SVGIG (reference sequence). Losses at the gene ends were 1 base for V and 5 bases for J; bases not matched to a gene: 2. The CDR3 DNA follows: TGTGCCTGGAGTGAAGGACAGGGGACCGGGGAGCTGTTTTTT. Translated, it gives CAWSEGQGTGELFF.

The chain couples TRBV5-8 to TRBJ2-4, with 10 bases identical to TRBD1. This CDR3 contains 19 residues. Germline V gives CDR1 SGHTS, CDR2 YDEGEE. Losses at the gene ends were 0 bases for V and 6 bases for J; bases not matched to a gene: 15. The CDR3 DNA is TGTGCCAGCAGCTTGGCCGAGGGGAGACAGGGGGCAAGGACAAACATTCAGTACTTC. This sequence encodes CASSLAEGRQGARTNIQYF.

CDR3 DNA: TGTGCCAGCAGCCTCACAGGGGAGGAGGCTGAAGCTTTCTTT. This gives the protein CASSLTGEEAEAFF. This chain uses TRBV14 with TRBJ1-1, with 7 bases fitting TRBD1. The trim removed 4 bases at V and 6 bases at J, leaving 8 bases unmatched. Germline V CDR1 and CDR2: SGHDN, FVKESK. CDR3 size: 14 residues.

This clone was recorded once. CDR3 sequence (DNA): TGCAGCGTTGGCCAGGGTGACGGTCAGCCCCAGCATTTT. Its translation: CSVGQGDGQPQHF. V usage is TRBV29-1 and J usage is TRBJ1-5, with D perhaps matching TRBD1 (5 bases). This CDR3 comprises 13 residues. The V and J ends lost 4 bases and 6 bases respectively, with 13 bases between them. Germline assignment: CDR1 SQVTM and CDR2 ANQGSEA.

The chain has TRBV5-3 and TRBJ2-7; TRBD2 matches at 8 bases. TRBV5-3 has ORF status, its function being uncertain. The V gene end was trimmed by 4 bases and the J gene end by 2 bases; junction bases not matched to a gene: 14. The CDR3 has 17 amino acids. The CDR3 reads CARSPKDSGALPYEQYF. As DNA, the CDR3 is TGTGCCAGAAGCCCCAAGGATAGCGGGGCCCTTCCCTACGAGCAGTACTTC.

This sequence joins TRBV18 and TRBJ1-2; TRBD1 matches at 8 bases. This CDR3 comprises 15 residues. CDR1 is KGHSH and CDR2 is LQKENI in the germline V gene. V was pared by 6 bases and J by 3 bases, with 9 bases of the junction left unmatched. In nucleotides, the CDR3 is TGTGCCAGCTCTCCCGAGGACAGGGCGGACTATGGCTACACCTTC. Residues: CASSPEDRADYGYTF.